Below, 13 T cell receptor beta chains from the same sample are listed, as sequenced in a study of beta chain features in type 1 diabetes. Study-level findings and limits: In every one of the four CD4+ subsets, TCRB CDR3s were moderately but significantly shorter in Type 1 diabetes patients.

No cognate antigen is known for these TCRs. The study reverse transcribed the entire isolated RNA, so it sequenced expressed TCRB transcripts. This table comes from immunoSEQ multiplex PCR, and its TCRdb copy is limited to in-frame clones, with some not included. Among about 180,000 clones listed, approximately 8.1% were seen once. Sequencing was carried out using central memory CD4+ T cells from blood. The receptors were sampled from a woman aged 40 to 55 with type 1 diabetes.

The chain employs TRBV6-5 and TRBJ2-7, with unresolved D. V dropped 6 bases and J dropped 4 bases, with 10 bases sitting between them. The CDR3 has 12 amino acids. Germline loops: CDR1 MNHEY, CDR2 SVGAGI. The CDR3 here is CASRLSEYEQYF. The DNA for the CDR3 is TGTGCCAGCAGATTGAGCGAATACGAGCAGTACTTC.

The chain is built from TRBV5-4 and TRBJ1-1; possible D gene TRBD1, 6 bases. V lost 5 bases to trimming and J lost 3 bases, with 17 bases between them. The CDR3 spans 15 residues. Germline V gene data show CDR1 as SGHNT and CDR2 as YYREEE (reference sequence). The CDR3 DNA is TGTGCCAGCAGACCGAGCTCAGGGGCCTACACTGAAGCTTTCTTT. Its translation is CASRPSSGAYTEAFF.

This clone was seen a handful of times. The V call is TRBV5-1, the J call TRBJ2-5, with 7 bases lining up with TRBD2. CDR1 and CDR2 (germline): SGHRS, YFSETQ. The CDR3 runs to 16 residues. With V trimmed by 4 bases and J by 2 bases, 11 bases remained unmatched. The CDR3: CASSPGPSGGQETQYF. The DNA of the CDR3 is TGCGCCAGCAGCCCGGGGCCTAGCGGAGGTCAAGAGACCCAGTACTTC.

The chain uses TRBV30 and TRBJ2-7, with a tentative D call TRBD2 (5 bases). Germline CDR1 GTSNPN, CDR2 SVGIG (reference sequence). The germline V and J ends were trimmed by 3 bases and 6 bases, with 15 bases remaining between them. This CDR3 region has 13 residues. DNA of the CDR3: TGTGCCTGGAGCGGGAACCCCTCCGGCGAGCAGTACTTC. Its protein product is CAWSGNPSGEQYF.

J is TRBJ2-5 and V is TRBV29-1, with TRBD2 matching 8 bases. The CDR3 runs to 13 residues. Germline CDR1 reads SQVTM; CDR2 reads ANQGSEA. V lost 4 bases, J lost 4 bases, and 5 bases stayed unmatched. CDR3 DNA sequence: TGCAGCGTTGCGGCGGGAGGCGGAGAGACCCAGTACTTC. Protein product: CSVAAGGGETQYF.

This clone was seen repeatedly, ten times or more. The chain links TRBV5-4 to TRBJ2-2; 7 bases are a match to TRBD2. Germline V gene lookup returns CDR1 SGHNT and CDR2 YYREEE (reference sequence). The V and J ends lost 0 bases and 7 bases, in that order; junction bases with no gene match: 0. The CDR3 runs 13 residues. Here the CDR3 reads CASSLERGGELFF. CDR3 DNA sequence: TGTGCCAGCAGCTTGGAGCGGGGCGGGGAGCTGTTTTTT.

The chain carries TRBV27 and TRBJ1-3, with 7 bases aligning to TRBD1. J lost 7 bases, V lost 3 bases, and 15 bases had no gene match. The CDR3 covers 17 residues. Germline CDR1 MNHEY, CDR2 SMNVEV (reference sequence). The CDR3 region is CASSLSGTEGSWNTIYF. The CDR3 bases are TGTGCCAGCAGTTTGTCCGGGACAGAAGGCAGCTGGAACACCATATATTTT.

The CDR3 here is CASSLGSGGRTSTDTQYF. CDR3 sequence (DNA): TGCGCCAGCAGCTTGGGTTCAGGGGGCCGTACTAGCACAGATACGCAGTATTTT. The V and J genes are TRBV5-1 and TRBJ2-3, with 8 bases that match TRBD1. The germline CDR1 and CDR2 sequences are SGHRS and YFSETQ. This CDR3 contains 18 residues. With V trimmed by 0 bases and J by 0 bases, 9 bases remained unmatched.

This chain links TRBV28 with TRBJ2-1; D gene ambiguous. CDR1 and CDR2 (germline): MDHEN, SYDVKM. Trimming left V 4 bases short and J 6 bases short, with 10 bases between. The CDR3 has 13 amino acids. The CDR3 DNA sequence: TGTGCCAGCAGTTGGGCAGCCGCCAATGAGCAGTTCTTC. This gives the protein CASSWAAANEQFF.

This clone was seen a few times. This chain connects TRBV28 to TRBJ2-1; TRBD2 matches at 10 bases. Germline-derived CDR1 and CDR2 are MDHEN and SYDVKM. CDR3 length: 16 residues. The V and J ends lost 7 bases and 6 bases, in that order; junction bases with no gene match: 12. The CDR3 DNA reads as TGTGCCAGCACCGACCGAAACCTAGCGGGAGCCAATGAGCAGTTCTTC. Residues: CASTDRNLAGANEQFF.

The CDR3 DNA reads TGTGCCAGCTCAGCCGGGACATGGAATTCACCCCTCCACTTT. Its protein is CASSAGTWNSPLHF. V and J are TRBV18 and TRBJ1-6, with a tentative D call TRBD1 (6 bases). The ends were cut back, 5 bases at V and 7 bases at J, with 12 bases in the middle. The germline V gene has CDR1 KGHSH and CDR2 LQKENI. The CDR3 loop spans 14 amino acids.

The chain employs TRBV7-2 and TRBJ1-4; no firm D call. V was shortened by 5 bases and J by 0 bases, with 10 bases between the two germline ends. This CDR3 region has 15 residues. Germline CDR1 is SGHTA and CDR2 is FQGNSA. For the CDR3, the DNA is TGTGCCAGCAGCAGGACGGGGACAACTAATGAAAAACTGTTTTTT. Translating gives CASSRTGTTNEKLFF. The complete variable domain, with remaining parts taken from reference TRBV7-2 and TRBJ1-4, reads GAGVSQSPSNKVTEKGKDVELRCDPISGHTALYWYRQSLGQGLEFLIYFQGNSAPDKSGLPSDRFSAERTGGSVSTLTIQRTQQEDSAVYLCASSRTGTTNEKLFFGSGTQLSVL.

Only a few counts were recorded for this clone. Written as DNA, the CDR3 is TGTGCCAGCAGTTTTAACAGGGGAGCCTATAATTCACCCCTCCACTTT. Protein product: CASSFNRGAYNSPLHF. This chain links TRBV28 with TRBJ1-6; 7 bases align to TRBD1. Trimming cost V 3 bases and J 2 bases; bases outside gene matches: 4. Germline CDR1 is MDHEN and CDR2 is SYDVKM. This CDR3 contains 16 residues.